These T cell receptor beta chains were read from a single sample in a study of cytomegalovirus exposure and HLA in healthy donors. Clones were sequenced by immunoSEQ multiplex PCR, and TCRdb holds only the in-frame ones, with some missing. The data show some 200,000 clones, with around 79% seen just once and approximately 0.39% held by the top ten. The sample was PBMCs. Source of these receptors: a male donor in good health and CMV-seropositive. CDR3s include the opening cysteine and the closing phenylalanine or tryptophan. D genes are given only for firm matches. Clone size is not always given. Where it is, it says once, few, many or a class for expanded clones.

size: NA
J: TRBJ2-7
D: NA
V: TRBV2
DNA: TGTGCCGGGGGGACTTACTACGAGCAGTACTTC
CDR3: CAGGTYYEQYF

size: once
J: TRBJ1-1
D: NA
V: TRBV29-1
DNA: TGCAGCGTTGGCGCTCAGAACACTGAAGCTTTCTTT
CDR3: CSVGAQNTEAFF

size: few
J: TRBJ2-1
D: NA
V: TRBV30
DNA: TGTGCCTGGAGTGTGAGGCGTGACAATGAGCAGTTCTTC
CDR3: CAWSVRRDNEQFF

size: NA
J: TRBJ1-2
D: NA
V: TRBV6-1
DNA: TGTGCCAGCAGTGTGACAGGAGTGCGGTTAAATGGCTACACCTTC
CDR3: CASSVTGVRLNGYTF

size: NA
J: TRBJ1-6
D: TRBD1
V: TRBV10-3
DNA: TGTGCCATCAGGGGACAGTTACTAAATTCACCCCTCCACTTT
CDR3: CAIRGQLLNSPLHF

size: NA
J: TRBJ1-2
D: NA
V: TRBV5-6
DNA: TGTGCCAGCAGCTGGCGCTCAGGGTTAAATGGCTACACCTTC
CDR3: CASSWRSGLNGYTF

size: few
J: TRBJ1-2
D: NA
V: TRBV4-3
DNA: TGCGCCAGCAGCCACTCTAAGGGGGGGAGCTATGGCTACACCTTC
CDR3: CASSHSKGGSYGYTF

size: NA
J: TRBJ1-2
D: NA
V: TRBV2
DNA: TGTGCCACGCTCCCTCAGCAGGACTATGGCTACACCTTC
CDR3: CATLPQQDYGYTF

size: NA
J: TRBJ2-5
D: NA
V: TRBV18
DNA: TGTGCCAGCTCACCAAGATATGACACCACCCAAGAGACCCAGTACTTC
CDR3: CASSPRYDTTQETQYF

size: NA
J: TRBJ1-1
D: TRBD1
V: TRBV19
DNA: TGTGCCAGTAGTCACAGGGGGCCTGAAGCTTTCTTT
CDR3: CASSHRGPEAFF

size: NA
J: TRBJ1-1
D: NA
V: TRBV5-1
DNA: TGCGCCAGCAGTCTCGAAGGGGGAAGGAACCCTGAAGCTTTCTTT
CDR3: CASSLEGGRNPEAFF

size: few
J: TRBJ2-1
D: NA
V: TRBV7-2
DNA: TGTGCCAGCAGCTTAGCGGAGGGCGGCGAGCAGTTCTTC
CDR3: CASSLAEGGEQFF

size: NA
J: TRBJ1-1
D: NA
V: TRBV29-1
DNA: TGCAGCGTTGAAGTCTTTAGCCCTGAAGCTTTCTTT
CDR3: CSVEVFSPEAFF

size: NA
J: TRBJ2-7
D: NA
V: TRBV2
DNA: TGTGCCAGCAGTGAACTCCTTTACGAGCAGTACTTC
CDR3: CASSELLYEQYF

size: NA
J: TRBJ1-3
D: NA
V: TRBV5-4
DNA: TGTGCCAGCAGCATACTCGACAGGAACTCTGGAAACACCATATATTTT
CDR3: CASSILDRNSGNTIYF

size: NA
J: TRBJ1-5
D: TRBD1
V: TRBV18
DNA: TGTGCCAGCTCATCCGCACCGGGACAGGGGAATAGCAATCAGCCCCAGCATTTT
CDR3: CASSSAPGQGNSNQPQHF

size: NA
J: TRBJ2-6
D: NA
V: TRBV7-9
DNA: TGTGCCATCCTCGACAGGACAAACTCTGGGGCCAACGTCCTGACTTTC
CDR3: CAILDRTNSGANVLTF

size: NA
J: TRBJ1-3
D: NA
V: TRBV14
DNA: TGTGCCAGCAGCCAGAAGAGCTCTGGAAACACCATATATTTT
CDR3: CASSQKSSGNTIYF

size: NA
J: TRBJ1-6
D: NA
V: TRBV9
DNA: TGTGCCAGCAGCGTAGGGGCAGACCAAAATTCACCCCTCCACTTT
CDR3: CASSVGADQNSPLHF

size: NA
J: TRBJ1-5
D: TRBD1
V: TRBV6-1
DNA: TGTGCCAGCAGGCGGACAGGGGGCGGACAGCCCCAGCATTTT
CDR3: CASRRTGGGQPQHF

size: NA
J: TRBJ2-3
D: TRBD2
V: TRBV7-3
DNA: TGTGCCAGCAGTCCTCTAGCGGGAGGAGATACGCAGTATTTT
CDR3: CASSPLAGGDTQYF

size: NA
J: TRBJ2-7
D: TRBD1
V: TRBV19
DNA: TGTGCCAGTAGTATTACCGGGACAGGGGGCTACGAGCAGTACTTC
CDR3: CASSITGTGGYEQYF

size: NA
J: TRBJ2-7
D: TRBD1
V: TRBV7-2
DNA: TGTGCCAGCAGCTTAGAGGTCGGGACAGGGGGCCTCTACGAGCAGTACTTC
CDR3: CASSLEVGTGGLYEQYF

size: NA
J: TRBJ2-7
D: TRBD2
V: TRBV7-9
DNA: TGTGCCAGCAGCCCGCGGACTAGCGGGAGGTCCTACGAGCAGTACTTC
CDR3: CASSPRTSGRSYEQYF

size: NA
J: TRBJ2-3
D: NA
V: TRBV7-9
DNA: TGTGCCAGCAGTCGTTTCACAGCCTATAGCACAGATACGCAGTATTTT
CDR3: CASSRFTAYSTDTQYF

size: NA
J: TRBJ2-1
D: NA
V: TRBV9
DNA: TGTGCCAGCAGCGTTACAGAGAGCTCACGGTTCTTC
CDR3: CASSVTESSRFF

size: NA
J: TRBJ2-7
D: TRBD1
V: TRBV27
DNA: TGTGCCAGCAGTACGGGACAGGGGATTCCCTACGAGCAGTACTTC
CDR3: CASSTGQGIPYEQYF

size: NA
J: TRBJ2-5
D: NA
V: TRBV11-1
DNA: TGTGCCAGCAGCCCCGGGACACAAGGGGAGACCCAGTACTTC
CDR3: CASSPGTQGETQYF

size: NA
J: TRBJ1-2
D: NA
V: TRBV5-6
DNA: TGTGCCAGCAGCTTGGAAGGGAGCTTTAACTATGGCTACACCTTC
CDR3: CASSLEGSFNYGYTF

size: NA
J: TRBJ2-1
D: TRBD2
V: TRBV5-4
DNA: TGTGCCAGCAGCTTTAGGCCGGGGGGTTTGGATGAGCAGTTCTTC
CDR3: CASSFRPGGLDEQFF

size: NA
J: TRBJ2-1
D: TRBD1
V: TRBV5-1
DNA: TGCGCCAGCAGCTTGGGACAGGGGTTCGATGAGCAGTTCTTC
CDR3: CASSLGQGFDEQFF

size: once
J: TRBJ2-1
D: TRBD2
V: TRBV19
DNA: TGTGCCAGTAGTCCCCGGACTAGCGGGAGGGCCTACAATGAGCAGTTCTTC
CDR3: CASSPRTSGRAYNEQFF

size: NA
J: TRBJ1-2
D: NA
V: TRBV9
DNA: TGTGCCAGCAGCGTAGGACGGGTTAACTATGGCTACACCTTC
CDR3: CASSVGRVNYGYTF

size: NA
J: TRBJ2-1
D: NA
V: TRBV19
DNA: TGTGCCAGTAGTATCACGGGAGTCCCCCGTGAGCAGTTCTTC
CDR3: CASSITGVPREQFF

size: NA
J: TRBJ2-6
D: TRBD1
V: TRBV6-5
DNA: TGTGCCAGCAAACAGGGGGCGACCGGGGCCAACGTCCTGACTTTC
CDR3: CASKQGATGANVLTF

size: NA
J: TRBJ2-1
D: NA
V: TRBV30
DNA: TGTGCCTGGAGTGTTGGTGCCCCTAATTACAATGAGCAGTTCTTC
CDR3: CAWSVGAPNYNEQFF

size: NA
J: TRBJ2-1
D: TRBD1
V: TRBV7-3
DNA: TGTGCCAGCAGCTTAGAAGGGACAGGGAGGCGACACAATGAGCAGTTCTTC
CDR3: CASSLEGTGRRHNEQFF

size: NA
J: TRBJ1-1
D: NA
V: TRBV6-5
DNA: TGTGCCAGCAGTCATACCGAGTCAACCGAAGCTTTCTTT
CDR3: CASSHTESTEAFF

size: NA
J: TRBJ2-7
D: NA
V: TRBV7-9
DNA: TGTGCCAGCTCCCGTGGCAGGGAGGTCGACGAGCAGTACTTC
CDR3: CASSRGREVDEQYF

size: once
J: TRBJ2-6
D: NA
V: TRBV27
DNA: TGTGCCAGCAGTCCGCAGCAGGGCTCTGGGGCCAACGTCCTGACTTTC
CDR3: CASSPQQGSGANVLTF

size: NA
J: TRBJ1-5
D: NA
V: TRBV4-1
DNA: TGCGCCAGCAGCCAATCTGACGGGAGTCGGACCCAGCATTTT
CDR3: CASSQSDGSRTQHF